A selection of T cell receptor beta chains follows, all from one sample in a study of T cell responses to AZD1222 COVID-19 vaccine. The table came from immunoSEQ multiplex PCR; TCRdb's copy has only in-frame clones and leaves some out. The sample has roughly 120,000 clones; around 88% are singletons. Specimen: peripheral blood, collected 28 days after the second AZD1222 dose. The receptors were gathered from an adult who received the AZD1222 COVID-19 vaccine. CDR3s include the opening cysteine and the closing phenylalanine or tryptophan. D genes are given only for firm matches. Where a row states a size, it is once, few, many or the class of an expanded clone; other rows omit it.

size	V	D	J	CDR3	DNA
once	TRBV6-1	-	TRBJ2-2	CASSEARGKVDVGELFF	TGTGCCAGCAGTGAAGCGCGGGGTAAAGTGGATGTCGGGGAGCTGTTTTTT
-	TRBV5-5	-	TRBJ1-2	CASSLARRANYGYTF	TGTGCCAGCAGCTTGGCCCGGAGGGCGAACTATGGCTACACCTTC
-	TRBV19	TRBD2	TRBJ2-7	CASSSLAGGTYEQYF	TGTGCCAGTAGTTCATTAGCGGGAGGGACCTACGAGCAGTACTTC
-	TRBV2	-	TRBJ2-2	CASRTAGYTGELFF	TGTGCCAGCAGGACCGCGGGGTACACCGGGGAGCTGTTTTTT
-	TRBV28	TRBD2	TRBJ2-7	CASSPGTSGRSPYEQYF	TGTGCCAGCAGTCCGGGGACTAGCGGGAGATCCCCCTACGAGCAGTACTTC
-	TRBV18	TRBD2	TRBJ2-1	CASSPRRAGGQDEQFF	TGTGCCAGCTCACCACGACGAGCGGGGGGGCAGGATGAGCAGTTCTTC
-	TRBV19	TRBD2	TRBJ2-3	CASSILAAADTQYF	TGTGCCAGTAGTATACTAGCGGCCGCAGATACGCAGTATTTT
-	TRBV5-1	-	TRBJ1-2	CASSLVQEGYTF	TGCGCCAGCAGCTTGGTACAGGAGGGCTACACCTTC
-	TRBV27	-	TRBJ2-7	CASSSLQNSYEQYF	TGTGCCAGCAGTTCCCTCCAGAACTCCTACGAGCAGTACTTC
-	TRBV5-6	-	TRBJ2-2	CASSHDPGWAKKNTGELFF	TGTGCCAGCAGCCATGATCCGGGTTGGGCCAAGAAGAACACCGGGGAGCTGTTTTTT
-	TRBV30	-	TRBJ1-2	CAWSPPRGGYTF	TGTGCCTGGAGCCCGCCTAGGGGTGGCTACACCTTC
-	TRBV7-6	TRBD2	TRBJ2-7	CASSLAPSGGGKSYEQYF	TGTGCCAGCAGCTTAGCTCCTAGCGGGGGTGGAAAATCGTACGAGCAGTACTTC
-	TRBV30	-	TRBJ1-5	CAWSDPFQPQHF	TGTGCCTGGAGTGACCCGTTTCAGCCCCAGCATTTT
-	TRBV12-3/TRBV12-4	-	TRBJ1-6	CASKGGWYSPLHF	TGTGCCAGCAAGGGGGGGTGGTATTCACCCCTCCACTTT
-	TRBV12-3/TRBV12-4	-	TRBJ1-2	CASSFLSGRGYTF	TGTGCCAGCAGTTTCCTCTCAGGGAGAGGCTACACCTTC
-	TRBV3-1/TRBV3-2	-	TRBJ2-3	CASSFQGHRTDTQYF	TGTGCCAGCAGCTTCCAGGGTCATCGCACAGATACGCAGTATTTT
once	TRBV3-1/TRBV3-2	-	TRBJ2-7	CASSQHASYEQYF	TGTGCCAGCAGCCAGCACGCTTCCTACGAGCAGTACTTC
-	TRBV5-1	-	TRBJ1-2	CASSLTEGFGYTF	TGCGCCAGCAGCTTGACCGAGGGGTTTGGCTACACCTTC